Listed below are T cell receptor beta chains from one sample, sequenced in a study of vaccination and CD4 T cells after COVID-19. Their target antigens are unknown. One entry per CDR3 protein, called by TCRdb with MiXCR from the PCR reads. Among about 26,000 distinct CDR3 sequences listed, around half were seen once. The sample consisted of CD4+ T cells from blood, cultured in vitro, taken before SARS-CoV-2 vaccination. The receptors come from a human donor who received a COVID-19 vaccine. CDR3s include the opening cysteine and the closing phenylalanine or tryptophan. D genes are given only for firm matches. The size of a clone is reported for some rows only, either as once, few or many, or as a class for expanded clones.

v_call	j_call	clone_size	d_call	cdr3_nt	cdr3_aa
TRBV20-1	TRBJ1-1	few	.	TGCAGTGCTAGCCCACCCCCCGTGGGATTT	CSASPPPVGF
TRBV19	TRBJ2-3	once	.	TGTGCCAGTAGAGATTTAGGGACAGATACGCAGTATTTT	CASRDLGTDTQYF
TRBV12-3/TRBV12-4	TRBJ1-1	.	.	TGTGCCAGCAGTTTTTCGGGGGGTTACACTGAAGCTTTCTTT	CASSFSGGYTEAFF
TRBV2	TRBJ2-3	.	.	TGTGCCAGCAGTCTTAAGGGACTTAGCACAGATACGCAGTATTTT	CASSLKGLSTDTQYF
TRBV6-1	TRBJ2-7	few	.	TGTGCCAGCAGCTTAGAAGGACTCGGCTCCTACGAGCAGTACTTC	CASSLEGLGSYEQYF
TRBV5-6	TRBJ1-1	few	.	TGTGCCAGCAGCTCCCCGAGGAACACTGAAGCTTTCTTT	CASSSPRNTEAFF
TRBV6-2/TRBV6-3	TRBJ2-3	.	.	TGTGCCAGCAGTTTCTCAGATACGCAGTATTTT	CASSFSDTQYF
TRBV6-5	TRBJ2-3	.	.	TGTGCCAGCAGTTACTCGATGGGTAGACCAGATACGCAGTATTTT	CASSYSMGRPDTQYF
TRBV5-4	TRBJ1-2	.	.	TGTGCCAGCAGCGACTCTAACTATGGCTACACCTTC	CASSDSNYGYTF
TRBV21-1	TRBJ2-2	.	.	TGTGCCAGCAGCAAAGACGGACAGGGGACCGGGGAGCTGTTTTTT	CASSKDGQGTGELFF
TRBV7-2	TRBJ2-1	.	TRBD2	TGTGCCAGCAGTTTAGGTAGCGGGGGCTACAATGAGCAGTTCTTC	CASSLGSGGYNEQFF
TRBV18	TRBJ1-2	.	.	TGTGCCAGCTCACCGCCCGGGGGTGGCTACACCTTC	CASSPPGGGYTF
TRBV5-5	TRBJ2-7	.	TRBD1	TGTGCCAGCAGCGAGGACAGGGGGAAGGGTCCTATCTACGAGCAGTACTTC	CASSEDRGKGPIYEQYF
TRBV30	TRBJ1-6	few	.	TGTGCCTGGGGACAGAATAATTCACCCCTCCACTTT	CAWGQNNSPLHF
TRBV5-4	TRBJ2-5	few	TRBD2	TGTGCCAGCAGCTTGAGGACTAGCCAAGAGACCCAGTACTTC	CASSLRTSQETQYF
TRBV18	TRBJ1-1	few	TRBD1	TGTGCCAGCTCACCACGGAGGACAGGGGGTGGGAACACTGAAGCTTTCTTT	CASSPRRTGGGNTEAFF
TRBV20-1	TRBJ1-5	few	.	TGCAGTGCTAGCACAGGGAATAAGCCCCAGCATTTT	CSASTGNKPQHF
TRBV2	TRBJ1-6	large	TRBD1	TGTGCCAGCAGTGGGGGACAGGGAAGGTGGGGACCCCTCCACTTT	CASSGGQGRWGPLHF
TRBV29-1	TRBJ1-6	.	.	TGCAGCGTTGAAGATAATGGGAACTCACCCCTCCACTTT	CSVEDNGNSPLHF
TRBV19	TRBJ1-1	.	.	TGTGCCAGTAAAACAGGGTACACTGAAGCTTTCTTT	CASKTGYTEAFF
TRBV19	TRBJ2-3	.	.	TGTGCCAGTAGTATAGAGTCTTTCCCCCCGAGCACAGATACGCAGTATTTT	CASSIESFPPSTDTQYF
TRBV2	TRBJ2-1	.	TRBD2	TGTGCCAGCACGCCTAGCGGGGGGCGGATGCCGAATCACAATGAGCAGTTCTTC	CASTPSGGRMPNHNEQFF
TRBV2	TRBJ2-5	few	TRBD1	TGTGCCAGCAGTGTATTGACAGGGGTGGGTGAGACCCAGTACTTC	CASSVLTGVGETQYF
TRBV6-1	TRBJ1-2	.	TRBD1	TGTGCCAGCAGCGCCGGGACAGCAACTAACTATGGCTACACCTTC	CASSAGTATNYGYTF
TRBV15	TRBJ1-5	.	TRBD1	TGTGCCACCAGCAGAGAAGGACAGGGCAATCAGCCCCAGCATTTT	CATSREGQGNQPQHF
TRBV2	TRBJ1-5	.	.	TGTGCCAGCACCACTCGGGGGGGCGATCAGCCCCAGCATTTT	CASTTRGGDQPQHF
TRBV3-1	TRBJ2-7	.	.	TGTGCCAGCAGCCAAGAAATGAGAGGGACCGAGCAGTACTTC	CASSQEMRGTEQYF
TRBV30	TRBJ2-2	.	.	TGTGCCTGGAGAGCAGACAAACGGAACACCGGGGAGCTGTTTTTT	CAWRADKRNTGELFF
TRBV27	TRBJ1-1	.	.	TGTGCCCGAAAGTTGGGGGCAGATCAGGAAGCTTTCTTT	CARKLGADQEAFF